The following is a T cell receptor beta chain sequence with its context. The target antigen is unknown. Roughly 1-10 million cryopreserved PBMC were held in samples before DNA extraction. Survey-level resolution applied to immunoSEQ assay v3.0. Samples were sequenced targeting roughly 35,000-50,000 T-cell genomes each. Produced via immunoSEQ multiplex PCR; TCRdb's table is partial and in-frame only. The top ten hold about 9% of the sample, which has some 24,000 clones, roughly 89% seen once. This sample stems from a study of long-term antiretroviral therapy in people with HIV. Study-wide results and caveats: The study lacked data on ART adherence, viral resistance or therapy changes. In samples taken after ART, diversity increased but remained below transplant donor control levels.

The CDR3 runs to 14 residues. The J segment lost 6 bases and the V segment lost 6 bases, leaving 6 bases of the junction unmatched. Germline values: CDR1 SGHRS, CDR2 YFSETQ. The chain joins TRBV5-1 to TRBJ2-3; 11 positions match TRBD1. The specimen was unsorted PBMCs, collected 1.8 years before starting antiretroviral therapy. This TCR derives from a man between 50 and 59 years old with HIV. CDR3 loop: CASIDGTGGDTQYF. The CDR3 bases are TGCGCCAGCATCGACGGGACAGGGGGGGATACGCAGTATTTT.